The clone carrying this T cell receptor (beta chain) appeared a few times. Antigen specificity is unknown. This record belongs to a study of beta chain features in type 1 diabetes. Germline V gives CDR1 MDHEN, CDR2 SYDVKM. This CDR3 has 13 residues. Trimming removed 2 bases from V and 6 bases from J, with 8 bases in between. Study-level results: A potential influence of HLA type upon TCRB rearrangement remained unresolved herein. VDJ junctions from type 1 diabetes patients carried fewer insertions and larger deletions. A moderate, significant TCRB CDR3 shortening appeared in type 1 diabetes across four CD4+ subsets. Across patients, naive, central memory and Treg TCRB repertoires exhibited apparently greater similarity than was observed across healthy donors.

Sequencing targeted expressed TCRB transcripts, as all isolated RNA had been reverse transcribed. Clones were read by immunoSEQ multiplex PCR, and TCRdb kept only the in-frame ones, dropping some. The data hold some 280,000 clones, with 13% to 15% observed a single time. The material sequenced was naive CD4+ T cells from blood. V is TRBV28 and J is TRBJ2-1, with no clear D. The receptor was derived from a man under 40 with type 1 diabetes. The CDR3 region is CASSLSAPNEQFF. As DNA, the CDR3 is TGTGCCAGCAGTTTAAGCGCACCCAATGAGCAGTTCTTC.